This TCR beta chain was recorded in a study of technical replicates of blood from several donors. Libraries were prepared by immunoSEQ multiplex PCR; TCRdb keeps only in-frame clonotypes and omits some of them. The profile shows tens of thousands of clones, 96% of them singletons. This clone was counted once. Sequencing was done on a sample of T cells isolated from PBMCs. The origin of this receptor is a human donor in good health.

DNA of the CDR3: TGTGCCAGCAGTTTAAGTTTAGCGGGAGGTACCGGGGAGCTGTTTTTT. This codes for CASSLSLAGGTGELFF. This chain links TRBV28 with TRBJ2-2; 10 bases agree with TRBD2. V shed 2 bases and J 5 bases; nucleotides not matched to a gene: 5. The CDR3 is 16 amino acids. Germline CDR1 is MDHEN and CDR2 is SYDVKM.